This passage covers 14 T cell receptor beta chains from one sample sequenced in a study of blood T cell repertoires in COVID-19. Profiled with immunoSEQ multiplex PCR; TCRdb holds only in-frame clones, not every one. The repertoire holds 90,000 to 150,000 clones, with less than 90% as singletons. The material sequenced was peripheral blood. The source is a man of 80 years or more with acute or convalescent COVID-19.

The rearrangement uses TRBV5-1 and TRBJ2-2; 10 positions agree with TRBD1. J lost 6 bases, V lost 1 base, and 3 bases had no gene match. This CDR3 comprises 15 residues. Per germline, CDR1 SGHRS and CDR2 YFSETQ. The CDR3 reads CASSLRQGAPGELFF. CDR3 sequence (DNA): TGCGCCAGCAGCTTGCGACAGGGGGCCCCCGGGGAGCTGTTTTTT.

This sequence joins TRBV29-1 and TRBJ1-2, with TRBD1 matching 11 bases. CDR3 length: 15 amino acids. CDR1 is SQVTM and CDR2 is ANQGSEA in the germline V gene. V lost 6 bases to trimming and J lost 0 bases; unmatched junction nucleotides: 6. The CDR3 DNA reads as TGCAGCGTACCGGGACAGGGGGGTGCTAACTATGGCTACACCTTC. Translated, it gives CSVPGQGGANYGYTF.

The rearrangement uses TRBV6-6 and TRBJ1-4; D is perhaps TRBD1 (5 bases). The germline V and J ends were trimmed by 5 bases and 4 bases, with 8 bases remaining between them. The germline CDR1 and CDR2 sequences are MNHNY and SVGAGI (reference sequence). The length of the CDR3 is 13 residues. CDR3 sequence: CASSGADNEKLFF. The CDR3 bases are TGTGCCAGCAGTGGGGCAGATAATGAAAAACTGTTTTTT.

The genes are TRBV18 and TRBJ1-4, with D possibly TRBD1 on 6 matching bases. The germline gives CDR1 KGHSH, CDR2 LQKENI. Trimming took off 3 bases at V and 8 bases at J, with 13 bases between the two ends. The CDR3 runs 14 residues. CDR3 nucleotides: TGTGCCAGCTCACCGAGACAGGTGGGGGAAAAACTGTTTTTT. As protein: CASSPRQVGEKLFF.

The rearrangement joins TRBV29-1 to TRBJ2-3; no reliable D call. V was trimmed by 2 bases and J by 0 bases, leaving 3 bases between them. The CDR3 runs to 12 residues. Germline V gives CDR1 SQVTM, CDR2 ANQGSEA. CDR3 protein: CSVELSTDTQYF. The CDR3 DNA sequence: TGCAGCGTTGAACTGAGCACAGATACGCAGTATTTT.

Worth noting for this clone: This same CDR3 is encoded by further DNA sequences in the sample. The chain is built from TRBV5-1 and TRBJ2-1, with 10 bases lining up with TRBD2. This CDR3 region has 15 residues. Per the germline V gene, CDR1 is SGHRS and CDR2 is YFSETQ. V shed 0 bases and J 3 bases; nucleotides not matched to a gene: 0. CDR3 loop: CASSLASGSYNEQFF. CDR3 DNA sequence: TGCGCCAGCAGCTTGGCTAGCGGGAGCTACAATGAGCAGTTCTTC.

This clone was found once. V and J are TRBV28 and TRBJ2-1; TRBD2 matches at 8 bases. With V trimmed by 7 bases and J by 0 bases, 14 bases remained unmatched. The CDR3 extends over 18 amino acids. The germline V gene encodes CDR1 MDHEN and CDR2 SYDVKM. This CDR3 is CASTRRGGRAVSYNEQFF. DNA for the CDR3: TGTGCCAGCACCCGCCGGGGGGGCAGGGCGGTCTCCTACAATGAGCAGTTCTTC.

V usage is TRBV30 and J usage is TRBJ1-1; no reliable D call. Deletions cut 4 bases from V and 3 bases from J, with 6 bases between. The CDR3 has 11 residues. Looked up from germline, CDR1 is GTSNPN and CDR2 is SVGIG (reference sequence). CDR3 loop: CAWTFHTEAFF. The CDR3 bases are TGTGCCTGGACTTTTCACACTGAAGCTTTCTTT. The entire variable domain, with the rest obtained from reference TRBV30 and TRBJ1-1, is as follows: SQTIHQWPATLVQPVGSPLSLECTVEGTSNPNLYWYRQAAGRGLQLLFYSVGIGQISSEVPQNLSASRPQDRQFILSSKKLLLSDSGFYLCAWTFHTEAFFGQGTRLTVV.

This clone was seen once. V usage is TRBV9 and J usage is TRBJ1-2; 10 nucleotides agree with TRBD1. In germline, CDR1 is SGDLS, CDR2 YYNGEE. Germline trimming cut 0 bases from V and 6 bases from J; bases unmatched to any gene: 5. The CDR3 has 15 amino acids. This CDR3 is CASSVEPGTGDGYTF. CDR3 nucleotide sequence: TGTGCCAGCAGCGTAGAGCCCGGGACAGGGGATGGCTACACCTTC. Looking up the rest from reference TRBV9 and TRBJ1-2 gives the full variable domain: DSGVTQTPKHLITATGQRVTLRCSPRSGDLSVYWYQQSLDQGLQFLIQYYNGEERAKGNILERFSAQQFPDLHSELNLSSLELGDSALYFCASSVEPGTGDGYTFGSGTRLTVV.

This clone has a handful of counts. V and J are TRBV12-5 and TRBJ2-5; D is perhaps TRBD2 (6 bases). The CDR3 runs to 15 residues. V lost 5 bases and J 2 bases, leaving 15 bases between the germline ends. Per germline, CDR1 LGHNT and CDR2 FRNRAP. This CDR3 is CASGPGQGGQETQYF. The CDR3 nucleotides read TGTGCTAGTGGTCCCGGGCAGGGAGGTCAAGAGACCCAGTACTTC.

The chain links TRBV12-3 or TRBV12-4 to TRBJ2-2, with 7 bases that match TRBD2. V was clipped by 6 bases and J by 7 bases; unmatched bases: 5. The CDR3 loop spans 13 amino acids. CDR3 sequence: CASRRGRSGELFF. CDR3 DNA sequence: TGTGCCAGCAGGCGGGGGAGGAGCGGGGAGCTGTTTTTT.

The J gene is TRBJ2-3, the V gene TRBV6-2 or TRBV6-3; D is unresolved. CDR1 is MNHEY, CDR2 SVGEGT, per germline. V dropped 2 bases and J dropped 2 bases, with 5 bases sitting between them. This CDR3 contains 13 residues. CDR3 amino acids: CASSYVYTDTQYF. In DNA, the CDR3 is TGTGCCAGCAGTTACGTCTACACAGATACGCAGTATTTT.

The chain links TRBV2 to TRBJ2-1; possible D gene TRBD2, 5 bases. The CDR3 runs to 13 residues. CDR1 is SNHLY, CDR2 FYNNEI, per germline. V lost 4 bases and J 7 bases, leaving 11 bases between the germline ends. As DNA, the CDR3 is TGTGCCAGCAGTGGACGTTCGGGAAATGAGCAGTTCTTC. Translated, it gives CASSGRSGNEQFF.

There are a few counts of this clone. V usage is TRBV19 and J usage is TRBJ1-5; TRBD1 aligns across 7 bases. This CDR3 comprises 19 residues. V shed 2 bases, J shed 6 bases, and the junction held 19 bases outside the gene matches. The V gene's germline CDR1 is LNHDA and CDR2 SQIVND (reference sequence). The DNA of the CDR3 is TGTGCCAGTAGTATATATTCGAGGATAGTTGAGGGGGCGGGTCAGCCCCAGCATTTT. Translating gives CASSIYSRIVEGAGQPQHF.